This entry features one T cell receptor (beta chain) sequence. Its antigen is not known. Looked up from germline, CDR1 is SEHNR and CDR2 is FQNEAQ (reference sequence). The CDR3 is made up of 14 amino acids. The V end lost 6 bases, the J end lost 3 bases, and 12 bases lay between the germline ends. From CD4+ cells came CD45RA+ naive and CD45RA-negative memory subsets. The data are from a study of shared clonotypes between healthy human individuals. Study results and caveats: Among donors, sharing of clonotypes was expected to be affected by sequencing depth. Among non-shared clonotypes, generation probabilities were lower than among those shared by all four donors.

Clones were sequenced by immunoSEQ multiplex PCR, and TCRdb holds only the in-frame ones, with some missing. Here the sample spans more than 900,000 clones, approximately 80% being singletons. The sequence was collected from a man between 18 and 35 years old in good health. Some clones in this sample may be carry-over from other donors' samples. The sample comprised memory CD4+ T cells from PBMCs. The subset denotes: CD45RA-negative fraction. The chain links TRBV7-9 to TRBJ1-5; D call uncertain. The CDR3 loop is CASSSRRDNQPQHF. The CDR3 bases are TGTGCCAGCAGTTCCCGGAGGGACAATCAGCCCCAGCATTTT. Supplemented by reference TRBV7-9 and TRBJ1-5, the full variable domain reads DTGVSQNPRHKITKRGQNVTFRCDPISEHNRLYWYRQTLGQGPEFLTYFQNEAQLEKSRLLSDRFSAERPKGSFSTLEIQRTEQGDSAMYLCASSSRRDNQPQHFGDGTRLSIL.